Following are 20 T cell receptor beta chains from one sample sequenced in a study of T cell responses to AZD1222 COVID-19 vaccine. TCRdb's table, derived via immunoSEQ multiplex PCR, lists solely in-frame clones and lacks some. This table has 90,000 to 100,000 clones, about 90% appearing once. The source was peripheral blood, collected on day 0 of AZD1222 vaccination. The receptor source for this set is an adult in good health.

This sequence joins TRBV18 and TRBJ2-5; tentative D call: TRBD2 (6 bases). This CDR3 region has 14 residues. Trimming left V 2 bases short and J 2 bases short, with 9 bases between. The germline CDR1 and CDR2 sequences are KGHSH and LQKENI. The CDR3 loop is CASSPSGGQETQYF. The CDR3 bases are TGTGCCAGCTCACCATCCGGGGGACAAGAGACCCAGTACTTC.

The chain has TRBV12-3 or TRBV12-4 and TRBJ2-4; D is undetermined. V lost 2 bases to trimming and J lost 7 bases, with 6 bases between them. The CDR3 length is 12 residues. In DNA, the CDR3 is TGTGCCAGCAGTTTACTTCCCAACATTCAGTACTTC. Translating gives CASSLLPNIQYF.

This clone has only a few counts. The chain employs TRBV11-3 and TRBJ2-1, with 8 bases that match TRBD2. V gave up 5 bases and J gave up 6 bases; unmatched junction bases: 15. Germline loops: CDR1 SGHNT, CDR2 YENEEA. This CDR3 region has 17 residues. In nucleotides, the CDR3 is TGTGCCAGCAGCCACGTCATCGGGAGGGTGGCCGGCAATGAGCAGTTCTTC. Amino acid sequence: CASSHVIGRVAGNEQFF.

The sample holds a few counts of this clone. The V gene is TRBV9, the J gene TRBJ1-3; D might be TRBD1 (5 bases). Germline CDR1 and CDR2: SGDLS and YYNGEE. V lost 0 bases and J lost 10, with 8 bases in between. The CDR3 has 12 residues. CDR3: CASSVAEGTIYF. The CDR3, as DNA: TGTGCCAGCAGCGTAGCCGAGGGGACCATATATTTT.

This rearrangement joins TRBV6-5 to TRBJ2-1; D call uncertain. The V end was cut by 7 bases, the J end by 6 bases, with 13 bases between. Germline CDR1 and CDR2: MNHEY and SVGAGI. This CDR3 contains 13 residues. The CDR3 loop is CASKVFSGNEQFF. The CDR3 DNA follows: TGTGCCAGCAAGGTATTTTCCGGCAATGAGCAGTTCTTC.

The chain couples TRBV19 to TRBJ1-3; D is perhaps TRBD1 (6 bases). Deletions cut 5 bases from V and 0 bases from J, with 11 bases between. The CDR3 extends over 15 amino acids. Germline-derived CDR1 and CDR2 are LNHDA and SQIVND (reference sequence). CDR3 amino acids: CASSVPQGSGNTIYF. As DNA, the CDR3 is TGTGCCAGTAGTGTCCCACAGGGCTCTGGAAACACCATATATTTT.

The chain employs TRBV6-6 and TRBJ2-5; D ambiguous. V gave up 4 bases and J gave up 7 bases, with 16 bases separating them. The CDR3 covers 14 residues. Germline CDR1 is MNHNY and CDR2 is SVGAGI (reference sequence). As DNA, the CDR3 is TGTGCCAGCAGTTCCTCGGACCCCCGTGGGACCCAGTACTTC. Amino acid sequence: CASSSSDPRGTQYF.

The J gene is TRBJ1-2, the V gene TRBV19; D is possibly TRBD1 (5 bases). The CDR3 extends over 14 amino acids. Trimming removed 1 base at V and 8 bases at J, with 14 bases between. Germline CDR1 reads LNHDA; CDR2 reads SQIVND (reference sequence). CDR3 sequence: CASSIVPGRKGYTF. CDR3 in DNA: TGTGCCAGTAGTATAGTCCCGGGACGGAAAGGCTACACCTTC.

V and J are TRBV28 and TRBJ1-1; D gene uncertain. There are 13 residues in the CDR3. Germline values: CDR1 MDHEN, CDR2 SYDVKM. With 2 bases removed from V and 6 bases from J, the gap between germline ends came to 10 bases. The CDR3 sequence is CASSLGPWAEAFF. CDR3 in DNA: TGTGCCAGCAGTTTAGGGCCTTGGGCTGAAGCTTTCTTT.

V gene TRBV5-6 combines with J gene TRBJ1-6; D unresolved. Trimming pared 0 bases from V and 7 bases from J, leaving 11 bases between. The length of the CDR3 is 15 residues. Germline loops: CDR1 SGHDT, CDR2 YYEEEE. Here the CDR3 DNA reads TGTGCCAGCAGCTTGGGACAAGTGGGGAATTCACCCCTCCACTTT. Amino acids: CASSLGQVGNSPLHF.

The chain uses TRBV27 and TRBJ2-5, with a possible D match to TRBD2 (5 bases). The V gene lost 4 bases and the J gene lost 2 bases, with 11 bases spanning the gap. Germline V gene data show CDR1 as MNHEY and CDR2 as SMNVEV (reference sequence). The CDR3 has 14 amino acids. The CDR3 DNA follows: TGTGCCAGCAGTTCAGGAGCGGTACAAGAGACCCAGTACTTC. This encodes CASSSGAVQETQYF.

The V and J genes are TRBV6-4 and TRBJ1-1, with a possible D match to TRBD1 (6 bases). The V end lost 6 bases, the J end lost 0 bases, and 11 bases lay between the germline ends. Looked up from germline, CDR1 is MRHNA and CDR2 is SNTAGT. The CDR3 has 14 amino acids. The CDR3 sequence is CASRAQGLNTEAFF. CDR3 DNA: TGTGCCAGCAGAGCTCAGGGGCTGAACACTGAAGCTTTCTTT.

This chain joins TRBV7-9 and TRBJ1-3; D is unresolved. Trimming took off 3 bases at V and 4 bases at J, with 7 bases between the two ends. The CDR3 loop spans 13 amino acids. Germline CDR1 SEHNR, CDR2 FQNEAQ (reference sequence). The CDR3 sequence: CASSLGSGNTIYF. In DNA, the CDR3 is TGTGCCAGCAGCTTGGGGTCGGGAAACACCATATATTTT.

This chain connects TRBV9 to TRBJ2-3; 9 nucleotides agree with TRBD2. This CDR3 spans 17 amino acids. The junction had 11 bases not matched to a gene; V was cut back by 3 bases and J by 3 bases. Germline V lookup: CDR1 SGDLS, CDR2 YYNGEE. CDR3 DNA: TGTGCCAGCAGCGGGAGAGGTAGCGGGAGATCGACAGATACGCAGTATTTT. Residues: CASSGRGSGRSTDTQYF.

The CDR3 sequence: CASSSNWGEQFF. CDR3 DNA: TGTGCCAGCAGCAGCAACTGGGGTGAGCAGTTCTTC. This chain joins TRBV7-6 and TRBJ2-1; unclear D gene. V gave up 5 bases and J gave up 9 bases, with 11 bases separating them. Per germline, CDR1 SGHVS and CDR2 FNYEAQ. The CDR3 extends over 12 amino acids.

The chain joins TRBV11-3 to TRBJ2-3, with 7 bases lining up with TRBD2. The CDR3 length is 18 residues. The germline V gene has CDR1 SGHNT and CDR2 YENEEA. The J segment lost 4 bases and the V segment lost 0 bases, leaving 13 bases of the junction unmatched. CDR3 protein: CASSLDGSGGSGADTQYF. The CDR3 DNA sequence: TGTGCCAGCAGCTTAGACGGTTCTGGCGGGAGCGGAGCAGATACGCAGTATTTT.

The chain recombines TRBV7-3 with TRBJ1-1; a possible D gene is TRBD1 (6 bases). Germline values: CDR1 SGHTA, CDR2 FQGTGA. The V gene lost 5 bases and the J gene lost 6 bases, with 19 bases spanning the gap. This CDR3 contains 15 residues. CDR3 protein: CASSRGQGRVAEAFF. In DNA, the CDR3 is TGTGCCAGCAGCCGGGGCCAGGGGCGAGTAGCTGAAGCTTTCTTT.

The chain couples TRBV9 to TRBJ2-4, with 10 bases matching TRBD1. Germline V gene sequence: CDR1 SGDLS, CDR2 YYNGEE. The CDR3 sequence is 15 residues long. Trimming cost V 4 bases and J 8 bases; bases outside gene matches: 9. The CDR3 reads CASSPRTGGRDIQYF. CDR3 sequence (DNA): TGTGCCAGCAGCCCCCGGACAGGGGGTCGGGACATTCAGTACTTC. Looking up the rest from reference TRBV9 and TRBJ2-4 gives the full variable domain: DSGVTQTPKHLITATGQRVTLRCSPRSGDLSVYWYQQSLDQGLQFLIQYYNGEERAKGNILERFSAQQFPDLHSELNLSSLELGDSALYFCASSPRTGGRDIQYFGAGTRLSVL.

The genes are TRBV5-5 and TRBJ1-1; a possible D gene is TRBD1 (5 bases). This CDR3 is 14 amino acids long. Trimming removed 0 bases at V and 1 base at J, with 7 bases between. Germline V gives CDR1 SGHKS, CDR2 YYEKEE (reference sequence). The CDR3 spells CASSLGGRNTEAFF. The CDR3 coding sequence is TGTGCCAGCAGCTTGGGGGGGAGGAACACTGAAGCTTTCTTT.

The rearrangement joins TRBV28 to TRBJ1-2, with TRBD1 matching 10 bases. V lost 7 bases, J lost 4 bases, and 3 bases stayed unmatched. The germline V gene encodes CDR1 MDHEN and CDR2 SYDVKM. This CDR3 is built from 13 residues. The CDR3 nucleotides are TGTGCCAGCAAGCGACAGGGGGCCTATGGCTACACCTTC. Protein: CASKRQGAYGYTF.